The next 15 T cell receptor beta chains were all read from a single sample in a study of Ad26.COV2.S vaccination and SARS-CoV-2 variants. Noted treatment: some 19 received Ad26.COV2.S at low or high dose, single or two shots; about 5 received placebo; per-sample allocation not given. Samples came from day 63 after the first vaccine or placebo injection. The protocol was immunoSEQ multiplex PCR, while the TCRdb copy is restricted to in-frame clones and leaves out a portion. The top ten hold roughly 5% of the sample, which has 380,000 or so clones, 80% to 90% seen once. The input for sequencing was peripheral blood, taken in a trial of Ad26.COV2.S vaccine versus placebo. Every receptor here comes from a person between 18 and 60 years old who received the Ad26.COV2.S COVID-19 vaccine or a placebo.

The chain carries TRBV6-5 and TRBJ2-2; 7 nucleotides line up with TRBD1. V trimming: 6 bases; J trimming: 4 bases; junction bases outside the gene matches: 2. This CDR3 is built from 13 residues. The germline CDR1 and CDR2 sequences are MNHEY and SVGAGI. CDR3 coding DNA: TGTGCCAGCAGGACAGGGAGCACCGGGGAGCTGTTTTTT. Residues: CASRTGSTGELFF.

The chain combines TRBV15 with TRBJ2-7; TRBD1 agrees at 8 bases. The CDR3 covers 15 residues. The ends lost 3 bases at V and 3 bases at J; junction bases unmatched: 7. The germline V gene encodes CDR1 LNHNV and CDR2 YYDKDF (reference sequence). Written as DNA, the CDR3 is TGTGCCACCAGCAGGGGAAGGACAGGGATCTACGAGCAGTACTTC. Translating gives CATSRGRTGIYEQYF.

The chain has TRBV7-9 and TRBJ2-7; the D is unclear. CDR3 size: 12 residues. V was clipped by 5 bases and J by 4 bases, with 9 bases between them. The germline CDR1 and CDR2 sequences are SEHNR and FQNEAQ (reference sequence). CDR3 protein: CASSRSGYEQYF. CDR3 nucleotide sequence: TGTGCCAGCAGCCGATCAGGATACGAGCAGTACTTC.

This clone appeared a few times. The rearrangement uses TRBV7-2 and TRBJ2-5; possibly TRBD2 for D (5 bases). The CDR3 sequence is 13 residues long. The germline V gene has CDR1 SGHTA and CDR2 FQGNSA. Trimming removed 1 base at V and 2 bases at J, with 5 bases between. The CDR3 sequence is CASSLGTQETQYF. CDR3 in DNA: TGTGCCAGCAGCTTAGGGACTCAAGAGACCCAGTACTTC.

The chain uses TRBV6-2 or TRBV6-3 and TRBJ1-2; D gene unclear. This CDR3 contains 13 residues. V was trimmed by 4 bases and J by 11 bases, leaving 17 bases between them. In germline, CDR1 is MNHEY, CDR2 SVGEGT. The CDR3 nucleotides read TGTGCCAGCAGTTCCCTACTCGGGGAAGCGTACACCTTC. This encodes CASSSLLGEAYTF.

The chain combines TRBV5-5 with TRBJ1-3; TRBD1 is a possible D gene (5 bases). The CDR3 loop spans 14 amino acids. The ends were cut back, 2 bases at V and 8 bases at J, with 14 bases in the middle. In germline, CDR1 is SGHKS, CDR2 YYEKEE (reference sequence). CDR3 bases: TGTGCCAGCAGCTTTGCCAGGGCCCCGGACACCATATATTTT. It encodes CASSFARAPDTIYF.

This clone has a single count. The chain recombines TRBV6-5 with TRBJ1-3; D may be TRBD1 (5 bases). The CDR3 consists of 13 residues. Trimming cost V 7 bases and J 4 bases, with 11 bases left between them. Germline V lookup: CDR1 MNHEY, CDR2 SVGAGI. CDR3 region: CASTATDGNTIYF. The CDR3 coding sequence is TGTGCCAGCACCGCGACAGACGGAAACACCATATATTTT.

The chain employs TRBV4-3 and TRBJ1-1; D is unclear. V was trimmed by 0 bases and J by 4 bases, leaving 15 bases between them. The CDR3 is 16 amino acids. Germline V CDR1 and CDR2: LGHNA, YSLEER. CDR3 DNA: TGCGCCAGCAGCCAAGATTTGGTTGGGGTGAGCACTGAAGCTTTCTTT. Residues: CASSQDLVGVSTEAFF.

The V call is TRBV5-8, the J call TRBJ2-7; D remains ambiguous. Trimming pared 1 base from V and 5 bases from J, leaving 13 bases between. This CDR3 has 14 residues. CDR1 and CDR2 (germline): SGHTS, YDEGEE. CDR3 sequence reads: CASSLFARLHEQYF. CDR3 sequence (DNA): TGTGCCAGCAGCTTGTTCGCGCGATTGCACGAGCAGTACTTC.

This clone was observed once. The chain uses TRBV7-9 and TRBJ1-4; D call uncertain. Germline loops: CDR1 SEHNR, CDR2 FQNEAQ (reference sequence). The CDR3 loop spans 15 amino acids. V lost 0 bases to trimming and J lost 7 bases, with 12 bases between them. CDR3: CASSLAAAVSEKLFF. For the CDR3, the DNA is TGTGCCAGCAGCTTAGCGGCAGCGGTCTCTGAAAAACTGTTTTTT. Combining the CDR3 with reference TRBV7-9 and TRBJ1-4 gives the whole variable domain DTGVSQNPRHKITKRGQNVTFRCDPISEHNRLYWYRQTLGQGPEFLTYFQNEAQLEKSRLLSDRFSAERPKGSFSTLEIQRTEQGDSAMYLCASSLAAAVSEKLFFGSGTQLSVL.

This sequence joins TRBV28 and TRBJ1-6; a weak D match, TRBD1 (5 bases). There are 18 residues in the CDR3. Germline V lookup: CDR1 MDHEN, CDR2 SYDVKM. V lost 3 bases and J lost 9, with 24 bases in between. The CDR3, as DNA: TGTGCCAGCAGTTTGGGGGATTTGGGACGGGCCGGCGGTTCACCCCTCCACTTT. This encodes CASSLGDLGRAGGSPLHF.

The rearrangement joins TRBV11-3 to TRBJ2-7, with 7 bases fitting TRBD1. The V gene end was trimmed by 4 bases and the J gene end by 3 bases; junction bases not matched to a gene: 6. The CDR3 sequence is 14 residues long. The germline V gene encodes CDR1 SGHNT and CDR2 YENEEA. CDR3 loop: CASSSSGQSYEQYF. CDR3 sequence (DNA): TGTGCCAGCAGCTCCTCGGGACAGAGCTACGAGCAGTACTTC.

V is TRBV9 and J is TRBJ1-1; 8 bases are a match to TRBD1. The CDR3 is 16 amino acids. V dropped 0 bases and J dropped 1; count of bases not matched to a gene: 5. Germline lookup yields CDR1 SGDLS and CDR2 YYNGEE. The CDR3 is CASSVGPGGENTEAFF. CDR3 in DNA: TGTGCCAGCAGCGTAGGGCCAGGGGGCGAGAACACTGAAGCTTTCTTT.

The chain recombines TRBV19 with TRBJ2-1, with TRBD1 matching over 7 bases. V shed 0 bases and J 9 bases; nucleotides not matched to a gene: 11. Germline loops: CDR1 LNHDA, CDR2 SQIVND (reference sequence). The CDR3 has 16 residues. CDR3 sequence (DNA): TGTGCCAGTAGTATAGACCCCCGGGGACAGTGGGGTGAGCAGTTCTTC. This encodes CASSIDPRGQWGEQFF.

Note on this clone: Compared with germline, one end of the junction differs, possibly owing to a read error. The same CDR3 also results from other DNA sequences found in this sample. The V call is TRBV12-3 or TRBV12-4, the J call TRBJ2-7, with 11 positions matching TRBD2. CDR3 length: 13 residues. The CDR3 bases are TGTGCCAGCAGTCTAGCGGGAGGTCACGAGCAGTACTTC. Translation gives CASSLAGGHEQYF.